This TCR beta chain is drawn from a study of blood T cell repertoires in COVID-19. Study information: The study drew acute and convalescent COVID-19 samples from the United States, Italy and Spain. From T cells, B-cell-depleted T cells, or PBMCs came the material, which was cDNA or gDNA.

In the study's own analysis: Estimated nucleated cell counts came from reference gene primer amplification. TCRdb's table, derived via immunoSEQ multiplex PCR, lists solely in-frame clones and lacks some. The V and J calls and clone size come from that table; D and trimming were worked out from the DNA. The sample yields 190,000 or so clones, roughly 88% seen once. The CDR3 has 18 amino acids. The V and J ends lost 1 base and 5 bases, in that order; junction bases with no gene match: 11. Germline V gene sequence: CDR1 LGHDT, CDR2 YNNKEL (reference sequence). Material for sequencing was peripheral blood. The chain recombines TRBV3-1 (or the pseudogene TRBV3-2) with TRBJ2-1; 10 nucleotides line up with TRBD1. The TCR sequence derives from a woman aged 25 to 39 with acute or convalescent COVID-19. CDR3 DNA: TGTGCCAGCAGCCAAGGCTTCCCGGGACAGGGGTTGGACAATGAGCAGTTCTTC. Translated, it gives CASSQGFPGQGLDNEQFF.